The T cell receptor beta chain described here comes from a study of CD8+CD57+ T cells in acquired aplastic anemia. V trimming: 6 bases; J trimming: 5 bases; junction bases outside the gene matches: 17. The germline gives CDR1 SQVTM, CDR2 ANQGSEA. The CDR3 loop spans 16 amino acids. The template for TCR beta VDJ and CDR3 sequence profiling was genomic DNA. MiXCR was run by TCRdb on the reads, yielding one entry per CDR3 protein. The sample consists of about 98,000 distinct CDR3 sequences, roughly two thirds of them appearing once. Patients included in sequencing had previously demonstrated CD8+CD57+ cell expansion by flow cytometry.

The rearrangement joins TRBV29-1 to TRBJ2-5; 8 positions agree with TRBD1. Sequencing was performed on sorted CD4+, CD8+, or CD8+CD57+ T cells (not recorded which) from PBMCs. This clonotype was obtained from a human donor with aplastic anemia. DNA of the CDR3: TGCAGCGTGGGTGAGCGAGAGGACAGGGTCGGGGAGACCCAGTACTTC. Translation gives CSVGEREDRVGETQYF.